This T cell receptor beta chain was recovered during a study of technical replicates of blood from four donors. The V gene's germline CDR1 is SGHAT and CDR2 FQNNGV. Trimming shortened V by 3 bases and J by 7 bases, and 19 bases separated the two germline ends. This CDR3 spans 17 amino acids. The data were produced by immunoSEQ multiplex PCR, yet TCRdb's version contains in-frame clones alone and is incomplete. The data show 65,000 to 90,000 clones, 93% seen once. The rearrangement links TRBV11-2 to TRBJ1-6, with D possibly matching TRBD1 (5 bases). Sequencing input: T cells isolated from PBMCs. The receptor's source is a human donor in good health. CDR3 protein: CASSFGGRASQNSPLHF. The CDR3 coding sequence is TGTGCCAGCAGCTTCGGCGGCAGGGCATCCCAAAATTCACCCCTCCACTTT.